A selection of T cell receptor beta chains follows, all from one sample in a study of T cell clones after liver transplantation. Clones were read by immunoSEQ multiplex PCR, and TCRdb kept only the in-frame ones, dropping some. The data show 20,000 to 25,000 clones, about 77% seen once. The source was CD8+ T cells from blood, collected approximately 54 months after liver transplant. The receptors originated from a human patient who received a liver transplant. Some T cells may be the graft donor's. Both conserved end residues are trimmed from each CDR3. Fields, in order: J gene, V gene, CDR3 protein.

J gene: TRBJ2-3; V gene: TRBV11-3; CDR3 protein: ASSHSTNSTDTQY
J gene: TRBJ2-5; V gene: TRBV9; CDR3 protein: ASSGDSETQY
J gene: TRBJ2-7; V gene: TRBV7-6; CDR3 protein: ASSLALGPFPPYEQY
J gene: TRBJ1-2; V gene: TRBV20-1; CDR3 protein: SAPPGRGYT
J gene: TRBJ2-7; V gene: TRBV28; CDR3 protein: ASSFYSAGVDEQY
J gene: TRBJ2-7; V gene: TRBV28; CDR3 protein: ASSLLGRSRQFGQY
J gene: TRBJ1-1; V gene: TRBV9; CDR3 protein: ASSPSQGAGEAF
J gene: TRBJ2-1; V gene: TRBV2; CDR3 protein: ASMGEGGQMSYNEQF
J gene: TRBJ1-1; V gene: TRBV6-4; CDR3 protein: ASRGNTEAF
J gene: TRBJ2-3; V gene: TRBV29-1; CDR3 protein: SAAGGHSLRDTQY
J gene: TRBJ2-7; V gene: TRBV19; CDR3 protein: ASSSTHTYEQY
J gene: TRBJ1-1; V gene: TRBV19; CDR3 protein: ASSRTEVTEAF
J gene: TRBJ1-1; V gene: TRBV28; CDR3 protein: ASSFPTTGGSAEAF
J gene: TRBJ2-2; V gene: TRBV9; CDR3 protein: ASSVGTGVAGELF
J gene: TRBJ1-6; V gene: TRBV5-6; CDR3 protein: ASSGDGNSPLH
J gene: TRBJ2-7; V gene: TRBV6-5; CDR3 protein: ASSLGQGLYEQY
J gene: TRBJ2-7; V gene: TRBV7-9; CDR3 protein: ASSPVGDGYEQY
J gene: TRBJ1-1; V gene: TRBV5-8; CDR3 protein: ASSFGWRTEAF
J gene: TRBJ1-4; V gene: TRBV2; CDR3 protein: ASSDRHLATNEKLF
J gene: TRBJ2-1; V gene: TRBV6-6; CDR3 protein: ASSYTQGADEQF
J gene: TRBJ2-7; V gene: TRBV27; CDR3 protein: ASSLSRDSYEQY
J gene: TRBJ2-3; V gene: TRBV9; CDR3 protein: ARSDGGMTGGPSTDTQY
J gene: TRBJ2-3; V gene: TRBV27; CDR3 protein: ASSISVTDTQY
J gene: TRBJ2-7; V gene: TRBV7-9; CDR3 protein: ASRNTEGGEQY
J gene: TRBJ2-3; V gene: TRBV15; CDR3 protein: ATSRDQGGTQY
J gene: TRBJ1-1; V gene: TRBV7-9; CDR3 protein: ASSPRTGHTEAF
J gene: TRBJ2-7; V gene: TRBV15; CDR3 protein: ATRSTTGTGAYEQY
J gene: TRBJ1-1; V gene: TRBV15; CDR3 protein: ATSRQGMNTEAF
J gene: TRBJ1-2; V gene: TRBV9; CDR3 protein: ASSATGGTYT
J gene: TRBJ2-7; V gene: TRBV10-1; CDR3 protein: ARSGQGSHDEQY
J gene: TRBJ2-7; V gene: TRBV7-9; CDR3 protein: ASSYAPGQSSYEQY
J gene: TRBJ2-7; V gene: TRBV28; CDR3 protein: ASSSPEVEYEQY
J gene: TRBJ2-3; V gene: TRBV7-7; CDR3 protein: ASSSGLATTDTQY
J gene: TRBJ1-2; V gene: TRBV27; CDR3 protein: ASSYGVGYGYT
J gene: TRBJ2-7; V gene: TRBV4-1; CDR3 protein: ASTQETGAYEQY